This passage covers 9 T cell receptor beta chains from one sample sequenced in a study of blood T cell repertoires in COVID-19. Sequenced by immunoSEQ multiplex PCR; TCRdb stores in-frame clones only, minus some. This table holds some 260,000 clones, less than 85% found once. Sequencing was done on a sample of peripheral blood. These receptor sequences come from a young woman with acute or convalescent COVID-19.

V gene TRBV3-1 (or the pseudogene TRBV3-2) combines with J gene TRBJ2-5; 7 nucleotides agree with TRBD1. Germline V gives CDR1 LGHDT, CDR2 YNNKEL (reference sequence). This CDR3 has 13 amino acids. V lost 4 bases to trimming and J lost 4 bases; unmatched junction nucleotides: 3. CDR3 DNA sequence: TGTGCCAGCAGCCCCACAGGGGCAGAGACCCAGTACTTC. Protein product: CASSPTGAETQYF.

The chain links TRBV15 to TRBJ2-1; D possibly corresponds to TRBD2 (5 bases). The CDR3 has 17 residues. Trimming shortened V by 0 bases and J by 9 bases, and 21 bases separated the two germline ends. Germline-derived CDR1 and CDR2 are LNHNV and YYDKDF (reference sequence). CDR3 DNA sequence: TGTGCCACCAGCAGAGATCCCGGGGTTGGGCTAGCTGGTGAGCAGTTCTTC. Its translation: CATSRDPGVGLAGEQFF. Full variable domain (rest looked up from reference TRBV15 and TRBJ2-1): DAMVIQNPRYQVTQFGKPVTLSCSQTLNHNVMYWYQQKSSQAPKLLFHYYDKDFNNEADTPDNFQSRRPNTSFCFLDIRSPGLGDTAMYLCATSRDPGVGLAGEQFFGPGTRLTVL.

Many counts were recorded for this clone. The chain couples TRBV28 to TRBJ1-6; D is unclear. Germline lookup yields CDR1 MDHEN and CDR2 SYDVKM. Trimming cost V 10 bases and J 0 bases, with 13 bases left between them. This CDR3 is 15 amino acids long. The CDR3 bases are TGTGCCACCCTCTACCGTGGCTCCTATAATTCACCCCTCCACTTT. Protein: CATLYRGSYNSPLHF.

The rearrangement links TRBV2 to TRBJ1-1; TRBD1 aligns across 11 bases. The V and J ends lost 7 bases and 11 bases, in that order; junction bases with no gene match: 12. Germline assignment: CDR1 SNHLY and CDR2 FYNNEI. This CDR3 region has 14 residues. CDR3 loop: CASTTGTGGIDAFF. In nucleotides, the CDR3 is TGTGCCAGCACGACCGGGACAGGGGGGATCGACGCTTTCTTT.

V and J are TRBV19 and TRBJ1-3, with TRBD1 identical over 8 bases. There are 16 residues in the CDR3. Trimming cost V 6 bases and J 0 bases; bases outside gene matches: 7. Germline V CDR1 and CDR2: LNHDA, SQIVND (reference sequence). This chain's CDR3 is CASSQPTGGSGNTIYF. The CDR3 region has the DNA TGTGCCAGTAGCCAACCTACAGGGGGCTCTGGAAACACCATATATTTT.

This rearrangement joins TRBV5-8 to TRBJ2-7, with a tentative D call TRBD1 (6 bases). CDR3 size: 15 residues. The V end was cut by 5 bases, the J end by 1 base, with 16 bases between. Per the germline V gene, CDR1 is SGHTS and CDR2 is YDEGEE. Here the CDR3 reads CASRFSGHISYEQYF. CDR3 DNA sequence: TGTGCCAGCAGATTTTCGGGACACATTTCCTACGAGCAGTACTTC.

The chain links TRBV4-2 to TRBJ2-7, with TRBD2 matching over 12 bases. The CDR3 sequence is 17 residues long. Germline V gene lookup returns CDR1 LGHNA and CDR2 YNFKEQ. The ends lost 3 bases at V and 3 bases at J; junction bases unmatched: 9. The CDR3 bases are TGTGCCAGCAGCCAGGAGGCTAGCGGGAGGGCGGGCTACGAGCAGTACTTC. Translation: CASSQEASGRAGYEQYF.

The CDR3 region is CASSGEAGGSYEQYF. CDR3 coding DNA: TGTGCCAGCAGCGGCGAAGCGGGAGGGTCCTACGAGCAGTACTTC. This rearrangement joins TRBV9 to TRBJ2-7; TRBD2 aligns across 10 bases. This CDR3 is 15 amino acids long. Germline-derived CDR1 and CDR2 are SGDLS and YYNGEE. V lost 3 bases to trimming and J lost 1 base; unmatched junction nucleotides: 4.

The CDR3 DNA is TGTGCCAGCAGCGGAAGTGCCGGGACTAGCGAGTACAATGAGCAGTTCTTC. Protein product: CASSGSAGTSEYNEQFF. The chain recombines TRBV11-3 with TRBJ2-1; TRBD2 aligns across 10 bases. CDR3 size: 17 residues. Unmatched junction bases numbered 11, after V lost 5 bases and J lost 4 bases. From germline, CDR1 is SGHNT and CDR2 YENEEA.